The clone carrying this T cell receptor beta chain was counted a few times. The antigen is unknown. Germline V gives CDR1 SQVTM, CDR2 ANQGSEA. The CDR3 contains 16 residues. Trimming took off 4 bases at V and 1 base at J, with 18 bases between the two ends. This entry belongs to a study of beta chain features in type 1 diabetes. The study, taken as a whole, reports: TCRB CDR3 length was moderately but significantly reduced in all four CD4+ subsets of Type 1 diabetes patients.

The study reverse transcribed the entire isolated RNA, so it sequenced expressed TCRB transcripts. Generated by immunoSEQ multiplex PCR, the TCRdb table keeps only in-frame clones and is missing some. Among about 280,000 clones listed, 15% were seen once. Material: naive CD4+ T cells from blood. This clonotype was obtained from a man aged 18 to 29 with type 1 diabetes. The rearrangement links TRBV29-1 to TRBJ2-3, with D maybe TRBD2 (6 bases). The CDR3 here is CSVGREAGAGTDTQYF. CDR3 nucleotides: TGCAGCGTTGGCCGAGAAGCGGGCGCTGGCACAGATACGCAGTATTTT.